This passage covers 8 T cell receptor beta chains from one sample sequenced in a study of cytotoxic CD8 clonotypes in ibrutinib-treated CLL. Clones were read by immunoSEQ multiplex PCR, and TCRdb kept only the in-frame ones, dropping some. The sample consists of some 200,000 clones, approximately 79% of them appearing once. This specimen consisted of PBMCs, obtained after 12 months of ibrutinib treatment. The receptors originated from a human donor with chronic lymphocytic leukemia.

This chain uses TRBV6-1 with TRBJ2-1, with D possibly TRBD2 on 5 matching bases. V was trimmed by 7 bases and J by 0 bases, leaving 10 bases between them. From germline, CDR1 is MNHNS and CDR2 SASEGT. CDR3 length equals 14 residues. CDR3 in DNA: TGTGCCAGCAATACTAGACGCTCCTACAATGAGCAGTTCTTC. Amino acid sequence: CASNTRRSYNEQFF.

This clone was found a few times. This rearrangement joins TRBV5-1 to TRBJ1-2, with a tentative D call TRBD1 (5 bases). V lost 1 base, J lost 8 bases, and 12 bases lay in between. The length of the CDR3 is 13 residues. Germline V CDR1 and CDR2: SGHRS, YFSETQ. DNA of the CDR3: TGCGCCAGCAGCTTGAACGTGGGGCAAGGCTACACCTTC. Its translation: CASSLNVGQGYTF.

This chain connects TRBV11-1 to TRBJ2-7; TRBD2 matches 7 bases. This CDR3 comprises 16 residues. The germline CDR1 and CDR2 sequences are SGHAT and FQDESV (reference sequence). V shed 1 base, J shed 3 bases, and the junction held 9 bases outside the gene matches. CDR3 in DNA: TGTGCCAGCAGCTTAGTCAGCACTAGCGTTTTCTACGAGCAGTACTTC. Residues: CASSLVSTSVFYEQYF.

The chain uses TRBV6-5 and TRBJ2-7; D is unclear. Trimming pared 2 bases from V and 1 base from J, leaving 6 bases between. Germline loops: CDR1 MNHEY, CDR2 SVGAGI. The CDR3 is 13 residues long. DNA for the CDR3: TGTGCCAGCAGTTACGACATGTCCTACGAGCAGTACTTC. Its translation is CASSYDMSYEQYF.

This chain uses TRBV7-9 with TRBJ1-4; 7 bases are a match to TRBD1. This CDR3 spans 15 amino acids. Germline loops: CDR1 SEHNR, CDR2 FQNEAQ (reference sequence). V dropped 1 base and J dropped 9; count of bases not matched to a gene: 8. The CDR3 DNA reads TGTGCCAGCAGCTTAGGGTCCCAGACAGGGAAAAAACTGTTTTTT. Translating it yields CASSLGSQTGKKLFF.

The CDR3 DNA reads as TGCGCCAGCAGCCAACTCCCCGTGGTGGCCCCCACCCATGGCTACACCTTC. This encodes CASSQLPVVAPTHGYTF. This chain uses TRBV4-1 with TRBJ1-2; D not certain. V was cut by 2 bases and J by 6 bases, with 22 bases left in between. The CDR3 sequence is 17 residues long. Germline V gene sequence: CDR1 MGHRA, CDR2 YSYEKL.

The genes are TRBV7-9 and TRBJ1-4; 8 positions match TRBD1. Unmatched junction bases numbered 8, after V lost 5 bases and J lost 0 bases. Germline values: CDR1 SEHNR, CDR2 FQNEAQ (reference sequence). This CDR3 has 17 amino acids. For the CDR3, the DNA is TGTGCCAGCAGCCGCGGACAGGGACGAGCAACTAATGAAAAACTGTTTTTT. Encoded protein: CASSRGQGRATNEKLFF. Variable domain in full (rest from reference TRBV7-9 and TRBJ1-4): DTGVSQNPRHKITKRGQNVTFRCDPISEHNRLYWYRQTLGQGPEFLTYFQNEAQLEKSRLLSDRFSAERPKGSFSTLEIQRTEQGDSAMYLCASSRGQGRATNEKLFFGSGTQLSVL.

The V and J genes are TRBV2 and TRBJ2-7; 10 nucleotides line up with TRBD1. The CDR3 has 14 residues. J gave up 3 bases and V 6 bases, and 5 bases lay outside the gene matches. In germline, CDR1 is SNHLY, CDR2 FYNNEI. CDR3 DNA: TGTGCCAGCAGCGCTCGGACAGGGGGCTACGAGCAGTACTTC. This translates into CASSARTGGYEQYF.